Listed below are T cell receptor beta chains from one sample, sequenced in a study of blood T cell repertoires in COVID-19. The table came from immunoSEQ multiplex PCR; TCRdb's copy has only in-frame clones and leaves some out. This sample has roughly 220,000 clones, with approximately 84% found just once. Sequenced sample: peripheral blood. Receptors originate from a woman aged 60 to 75 with acute or convalescent COVID-19. The CDR3 runs from the conserved cysteine through the conserved F or W.

j_call	v_call	cdr3_aa
TRBJ2-3	TRBV5-1	CASIRSPGGTTDTQYF
TRBJ2-7	TRBV5-1	CASSLVTSGMAGGEQYF
TRBJ1-2	TRBV19	CASSIEQGRKGYTF
TRBJ2-2	TRBV7-2	CASSVNSGGHTGELFF
TRBJ1-2	TRBV5-4	CASSSWTGGVRGYTF
TRBJ1-2	TRBV3-1/TRBV3-2	CASSQGWDIYGYTF
TRBJ1-2	TRBV4-2	CASSQAHQPTGGPYGYTF
TRBJ1-2	TRBV3-1/TRBV3-2	CASSRGLYGYTF
TRBJ1-5	TRBV3-1/TRBV3-2	CASSQGTNQPQHF
TRBJ1-1	TRBV12-3/TRBV12-4	CASSQGVYGEAFF
TRBJ2-1	TRBV4-1	CASSQLRGYNEQFF
TRBJ2-1	TRBV5-1	CASSLVQLSEQFF
TRBJ1-6	TRBV28	CASSSRQLAYNSPLHF
TRBJ1-1	TRBV19	CASSIRGRGRAEAFF
TRBJ2-7	TRBV28	CASNQGQYEQYF
TRBJ2-3	TRBV7-2	CASSWTSGSTDTQYF
TRBJ2-3	TRBV5-4	CASSLRRTSGGLSTDTQYF
TRBJ1-6	TRBV3-1/TRBV3-2	CASSQERGSPLHF
TRBJ1-2	TRBV24-1	CATSDRGLYGYTF
TRBJ2-1	TRBV9	CASSPGGLGFDEQFF
TRBJ1-2	TRBV6-6	CASSARVYGYTF
TRBJ2-2	TRBV2	CASSLNRGISTGELFF
TRBJ2-3	TRBV4-1	CASSQGEAGTQYF
TRBJ1-4	TRBV5-6	CASSRNGGDYEKLFF
TRBJ1-2	TRBV4-2	CASSGQGPDYGYTF
TRBJ2-7	TRBV6-2/TRBV6-3	CASSLTGYYEQYF
TRBJ1-5	TRBV28	CASRTGGGNSNQPQHF
TRBJ2-1	TRBV28	CASSPLFSGGQSEFF
TRBJ2-2	TRBV2	CASSEGGTNTGELFF
TRBJ2-3	TRBV7-9	CASSYGDWTDTQYF
TRBJ1-2	TRBV14	CASSIGGYDYGYTF
TRBJ2-3	TRBV19	CASSIGPQQGKARDTQYF
TRBJ1-1	TRBV9	CASSAQGNTEAFF
TRBJ1-2	TRBV3-1/TRBV3-2	CASSQAGQSYGYTF
TRBJ2-1	TRBV5-4	CASSLWEDEQFF
TRBJ2-1	TRBV14	CASSQDRVGEQFF
TRBJ2-7	TRBV4-1	CASSQDSRPGASEQYF
TRBJ2-4	TRBV4-1	CASSQAVLAGGLGAKNIQYF
TRBJ1-2	TRBV7-9	CASSSRDRGSNGYTF
TRBJ1-5	TRBV10-1	CASSEARGPFSNQPQHF
TRBJ2-5	TRBV4-1	CASSQNRQRGPEETQYF
TRBJ1-6	TRBV6-6	CASSYDRENSPLHF
TRBJ1-2	TRBV7-2	CASSPRLTGRNYGYTF
TRBJ1-2	TRBV19	CATSGLGSNYGYTF
TRBJ1-3	TRBV7-2	CASSLGQGARIIYF
TRBJ2-7	TRBV4-2	CASSSGGSSYEQYF
TRBJ1-1	TRBV19	CASSMLLRLNTEAFF
TRBJ1-5	TRBV27	CASSLQGWHQPQHF
TRBJ2-7	TRBV4-1	CASSRFLGQPAYEQYF
TRBJ2-7	TRBV5-1	CASSLAPGTGTYEQYF
TRBJ1-5	TRBV28	CASSAPNRGPQPQHF
TRBJ1-5	TRBV9	CASSVEKWQGPELMSNQPQHF
TRBJ1-1	TRBV11-3	CASSLDPRGTEAFF